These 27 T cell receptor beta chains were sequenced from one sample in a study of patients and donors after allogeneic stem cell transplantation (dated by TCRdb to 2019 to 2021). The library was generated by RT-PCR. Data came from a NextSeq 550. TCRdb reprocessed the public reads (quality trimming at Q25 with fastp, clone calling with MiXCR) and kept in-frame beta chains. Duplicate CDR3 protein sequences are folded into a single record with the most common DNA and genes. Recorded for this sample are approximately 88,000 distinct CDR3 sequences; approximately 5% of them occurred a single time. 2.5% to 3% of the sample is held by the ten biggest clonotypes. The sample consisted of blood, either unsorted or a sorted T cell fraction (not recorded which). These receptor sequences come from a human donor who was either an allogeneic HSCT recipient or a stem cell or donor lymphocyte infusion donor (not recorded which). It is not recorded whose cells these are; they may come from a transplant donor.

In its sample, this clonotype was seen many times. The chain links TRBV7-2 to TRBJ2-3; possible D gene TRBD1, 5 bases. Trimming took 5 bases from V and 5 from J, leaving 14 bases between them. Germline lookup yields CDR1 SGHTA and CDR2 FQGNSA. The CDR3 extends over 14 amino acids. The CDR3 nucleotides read TGTGCCAGCAGCCCCCAGGGCGTAGGAGATACGCAGTATTTT. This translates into CASSPQGVGDTQYF. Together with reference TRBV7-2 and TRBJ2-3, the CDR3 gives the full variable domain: GAGVSQSPSNKVTEKGKDVELRCDPISGHTALYWYRQSLGQGLEFLIYFQGNSAPDKSGLPSDRFSAERTGGSVSTLTIQRTQQEDSAVYLCASSPQGVGDTQYFGPGTRLTVL.

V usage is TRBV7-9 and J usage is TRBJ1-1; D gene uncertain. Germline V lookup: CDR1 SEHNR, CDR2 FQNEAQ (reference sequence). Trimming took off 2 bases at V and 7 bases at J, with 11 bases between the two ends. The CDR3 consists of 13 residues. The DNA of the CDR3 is TGTGCCAGCAGCTTATTGGCCGCGGGTGAAGCTTTCTTT. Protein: CASSLLAAGEAFF.

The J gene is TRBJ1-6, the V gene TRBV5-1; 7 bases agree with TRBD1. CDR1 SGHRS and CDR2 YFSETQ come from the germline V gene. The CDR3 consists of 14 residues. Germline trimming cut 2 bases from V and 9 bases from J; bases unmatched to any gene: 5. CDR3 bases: TGCGCCAGCAGCTTCGGACAGGAGACTTCACCCCTCCACTTT. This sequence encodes CASSFGQETSPLHF. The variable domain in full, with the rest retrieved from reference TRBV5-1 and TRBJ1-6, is KAGVTQTPRYLIKTRGQQVTLSCSPISGHRSVSWYQQTPGQGLQFLFEYFSETQRNKGNFPGRFSGRQFSNSRSEMNVSTLELGDSALYLCASSFGQETSPLHFGNGTRLTVT.

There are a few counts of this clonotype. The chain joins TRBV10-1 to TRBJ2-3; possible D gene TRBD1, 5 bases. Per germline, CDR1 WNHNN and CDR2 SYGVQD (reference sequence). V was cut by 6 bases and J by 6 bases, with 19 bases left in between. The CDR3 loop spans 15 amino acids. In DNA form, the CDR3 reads TGCGCCAGCAGCCCAGCTAGGGGAACTGGGGATACGCAGTATTTT. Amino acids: CASSPARGTGDTQYF.

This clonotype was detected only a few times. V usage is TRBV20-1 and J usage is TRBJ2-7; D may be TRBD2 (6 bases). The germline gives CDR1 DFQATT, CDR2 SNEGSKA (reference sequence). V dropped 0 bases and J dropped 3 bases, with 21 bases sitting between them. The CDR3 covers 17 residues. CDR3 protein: CSARDSSGTPTYYEQYF. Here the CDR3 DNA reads TGCAGTGCTAGAGACTCATCGGGGACTCCGACTTACTACGAGCAGTACTTC.

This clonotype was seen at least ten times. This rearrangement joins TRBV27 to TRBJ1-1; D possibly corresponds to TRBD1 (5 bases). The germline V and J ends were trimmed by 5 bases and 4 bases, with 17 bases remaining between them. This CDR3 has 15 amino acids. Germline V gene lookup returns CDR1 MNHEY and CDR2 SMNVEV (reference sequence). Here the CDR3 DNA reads TGTGCCAGCAGTCCCCTCCGACAGCGCGGCACTGAAGCTTTCTTT. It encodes CASSPLRQRGTEAFF.

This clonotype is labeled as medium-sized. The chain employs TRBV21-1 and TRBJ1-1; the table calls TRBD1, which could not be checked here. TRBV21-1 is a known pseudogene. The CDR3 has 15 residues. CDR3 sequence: CASSTRQPVETEAFF. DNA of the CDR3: TGTGCCAGCAGCACCCGACAGCCTGTCGAAACTGAAGCTTTCTTT.

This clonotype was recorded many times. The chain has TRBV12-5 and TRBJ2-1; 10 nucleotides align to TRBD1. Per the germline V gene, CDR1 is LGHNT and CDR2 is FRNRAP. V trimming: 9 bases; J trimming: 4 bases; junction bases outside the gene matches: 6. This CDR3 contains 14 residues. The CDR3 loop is CASTPGQGYNEQFF. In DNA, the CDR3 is TGTGCTAGCACTCCGGGACAGGGGTACAATGAGCAGTTCTTC.

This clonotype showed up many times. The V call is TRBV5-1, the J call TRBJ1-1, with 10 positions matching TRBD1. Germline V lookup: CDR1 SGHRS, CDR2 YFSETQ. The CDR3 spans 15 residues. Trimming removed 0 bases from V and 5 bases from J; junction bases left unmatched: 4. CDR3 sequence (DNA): TGCGCCAGCAGCTTGGAGGGGACAGGGGCAACTGAAGCTTTCTTT. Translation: CASSLEGTGATEAFF.

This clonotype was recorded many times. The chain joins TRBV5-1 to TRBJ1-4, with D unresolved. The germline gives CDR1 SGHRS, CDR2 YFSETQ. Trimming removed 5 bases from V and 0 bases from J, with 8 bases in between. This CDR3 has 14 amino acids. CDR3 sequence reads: CASRAEATNEKLFF. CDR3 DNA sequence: TGCGCCAGCAGAGCGGAGGCAACTAATGAAAAACTGTTTTTT. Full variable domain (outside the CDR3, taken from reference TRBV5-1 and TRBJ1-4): KAGVTQTPRYLIKTRGQQVTLSCSPISGHRSVSWYQQTPGQGLQFLFEYFSETQRNKGNFPGRFSGRQFSNSRSEMNVSTLELGDSALYLCASRAEATNEKLFFGSGTQLSVL.

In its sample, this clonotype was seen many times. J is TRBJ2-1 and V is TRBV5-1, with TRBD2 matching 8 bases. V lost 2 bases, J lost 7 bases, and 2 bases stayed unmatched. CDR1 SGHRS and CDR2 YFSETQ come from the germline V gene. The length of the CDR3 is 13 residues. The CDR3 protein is CASSFSGGNEQFF. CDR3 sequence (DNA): TGCGCCAGCAGCTTCTCGGGGGGGAATGAGCAGTTCTTC.

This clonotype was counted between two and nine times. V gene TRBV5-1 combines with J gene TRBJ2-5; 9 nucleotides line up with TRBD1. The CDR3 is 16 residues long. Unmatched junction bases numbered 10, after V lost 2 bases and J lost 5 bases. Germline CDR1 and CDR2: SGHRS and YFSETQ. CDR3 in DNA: TGCGCCAGCAGCTTCGGAGGACAGGGGTTGGTGGAGACCCAGTACTTC. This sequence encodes CASSFGGQGLVETQYF. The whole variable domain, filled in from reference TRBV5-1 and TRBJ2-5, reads KAGVTQTPRYLIKTRGQQVTLSCSPISGHRSVSWYQQTPGQGLQFLFEYFSETQRNKGNFPGRFSGRQFSNSRSEMNVSTLELGDSALYLCASSFGGQGLVETQYFGPGTRLLVL.

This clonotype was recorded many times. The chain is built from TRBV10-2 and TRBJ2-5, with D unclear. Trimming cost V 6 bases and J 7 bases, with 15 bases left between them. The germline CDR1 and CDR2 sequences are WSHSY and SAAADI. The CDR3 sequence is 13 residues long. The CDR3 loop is CASSLYLEGTQYF. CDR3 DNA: TGCGCCAGCAGCCTATACCTAGAAGGGACCCAGTACTTC.

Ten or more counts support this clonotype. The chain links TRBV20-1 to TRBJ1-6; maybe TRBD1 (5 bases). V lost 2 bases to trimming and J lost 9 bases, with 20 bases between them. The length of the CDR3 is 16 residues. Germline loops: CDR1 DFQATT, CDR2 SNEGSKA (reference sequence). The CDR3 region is CSARPAIAGRISPLHF. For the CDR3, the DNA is TGCAGTGCTAGACCCGCGATTGCAGGGAGGATTTCACCCCTCCACTTT.

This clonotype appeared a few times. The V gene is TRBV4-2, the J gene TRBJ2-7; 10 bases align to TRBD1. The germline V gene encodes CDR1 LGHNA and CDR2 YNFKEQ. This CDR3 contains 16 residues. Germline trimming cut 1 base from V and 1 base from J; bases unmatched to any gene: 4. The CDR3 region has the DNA TGTGCCAGCAGCCAAGGGGACAGGGGATTTTCCTACGAGCAGTACTTC. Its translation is CASSQGDRGFSYEQYF.

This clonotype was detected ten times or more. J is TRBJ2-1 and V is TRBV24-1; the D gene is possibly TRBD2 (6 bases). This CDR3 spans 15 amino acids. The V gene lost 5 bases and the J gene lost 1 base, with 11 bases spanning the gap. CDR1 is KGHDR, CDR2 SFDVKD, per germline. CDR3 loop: CATSGGTHSYNEQFF. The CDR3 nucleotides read TGTGCCACCAGTGGAGGGACTCATTCCTACAATGAGCAGTTCTTC.

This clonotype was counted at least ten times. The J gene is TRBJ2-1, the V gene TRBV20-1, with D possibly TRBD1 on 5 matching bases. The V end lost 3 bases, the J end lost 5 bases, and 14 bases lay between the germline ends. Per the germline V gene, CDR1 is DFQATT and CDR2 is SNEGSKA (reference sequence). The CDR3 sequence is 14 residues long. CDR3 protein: CSARVPRGHNEQFF. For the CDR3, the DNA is TGCAGTGCTAGGGTACCAAGGGGCCACAATGAGCAGTTCTTC.

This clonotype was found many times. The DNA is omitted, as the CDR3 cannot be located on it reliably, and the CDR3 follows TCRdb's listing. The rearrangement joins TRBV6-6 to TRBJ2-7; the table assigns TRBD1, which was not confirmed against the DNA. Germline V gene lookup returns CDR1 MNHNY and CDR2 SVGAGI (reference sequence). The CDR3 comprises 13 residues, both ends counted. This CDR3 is CATPRGYCCEQYF.

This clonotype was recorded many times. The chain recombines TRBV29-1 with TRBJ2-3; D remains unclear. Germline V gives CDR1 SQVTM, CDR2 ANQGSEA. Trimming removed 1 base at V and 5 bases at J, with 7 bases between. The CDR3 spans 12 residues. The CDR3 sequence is CSVEVAQDTQYF. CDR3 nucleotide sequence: TGCAGCGTTGAAGTGGCGCAAGATACGCAGTATTTT.

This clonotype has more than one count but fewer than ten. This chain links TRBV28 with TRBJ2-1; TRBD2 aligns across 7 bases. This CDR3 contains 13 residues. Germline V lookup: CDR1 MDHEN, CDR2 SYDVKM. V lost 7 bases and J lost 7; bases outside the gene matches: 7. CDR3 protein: CASTAGELNEQFF. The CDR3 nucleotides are TGTGCCAGCACGGCGGGAGAGTTGAATGAGCAGTTCTTC. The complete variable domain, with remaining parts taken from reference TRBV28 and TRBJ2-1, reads DVKVTQSSRYLVKRTGEKVFLECVQDMDHENMFWYRQDPGLGLRLIYFSYDVKMKEKGDIPEGYSVSREKKERFSLILESASTNQTSMYLCASTAGELNEQFFGPGTRLTVL.

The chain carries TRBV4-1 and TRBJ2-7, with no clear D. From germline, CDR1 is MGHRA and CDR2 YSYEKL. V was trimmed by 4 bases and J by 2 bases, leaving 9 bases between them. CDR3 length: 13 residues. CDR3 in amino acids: CASSRSETYEQYF. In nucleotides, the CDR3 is TGCGCCAGCAGCCGCTCAGAGACCTACGAGCAGTACTTC.

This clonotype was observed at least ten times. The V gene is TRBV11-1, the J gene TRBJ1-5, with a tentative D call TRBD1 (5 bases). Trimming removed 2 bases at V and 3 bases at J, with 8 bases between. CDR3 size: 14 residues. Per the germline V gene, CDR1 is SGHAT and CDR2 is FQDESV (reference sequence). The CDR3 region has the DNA TGTGCCAGCAGCTTAAACAGGCCCAATCAGCCCCAGCATTTT. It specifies CASSLNRPNQPQHF.

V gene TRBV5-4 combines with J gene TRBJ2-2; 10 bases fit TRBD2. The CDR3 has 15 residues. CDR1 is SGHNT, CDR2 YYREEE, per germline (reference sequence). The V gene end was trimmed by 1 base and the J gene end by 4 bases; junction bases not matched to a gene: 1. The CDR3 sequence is CASSLRTSGTGELFF. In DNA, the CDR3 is TGTGCCAGCAGCTTGCGGACTAGCGGCACCGGGGAGCTGTTTTTT.

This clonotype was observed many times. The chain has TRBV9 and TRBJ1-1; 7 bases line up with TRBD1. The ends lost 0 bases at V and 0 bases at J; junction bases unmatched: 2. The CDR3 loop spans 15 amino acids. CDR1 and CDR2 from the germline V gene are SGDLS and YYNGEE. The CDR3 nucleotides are TGTGCCAGCAGCGTAGACAGGGGCATGAACACTGAAGCTTTCTTT. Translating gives CASSVDRGMNTEAFF.

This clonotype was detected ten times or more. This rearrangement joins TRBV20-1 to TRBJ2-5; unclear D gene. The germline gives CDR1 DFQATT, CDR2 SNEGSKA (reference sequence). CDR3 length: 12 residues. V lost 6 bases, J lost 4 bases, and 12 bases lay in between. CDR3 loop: CSASDIGETQYF. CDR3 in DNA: TGCAGTGCCAGCGACATCGGAGAGACCCAGTACTTC.

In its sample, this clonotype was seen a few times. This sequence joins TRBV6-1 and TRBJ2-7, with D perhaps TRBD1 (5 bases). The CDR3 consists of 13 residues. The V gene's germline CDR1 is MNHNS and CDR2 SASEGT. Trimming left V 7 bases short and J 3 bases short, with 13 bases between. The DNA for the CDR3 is TGTGCCAGCAAAAGGGGCAGTAACTACGAGCAGTACTTC. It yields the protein CASKRGSNYEQYF.

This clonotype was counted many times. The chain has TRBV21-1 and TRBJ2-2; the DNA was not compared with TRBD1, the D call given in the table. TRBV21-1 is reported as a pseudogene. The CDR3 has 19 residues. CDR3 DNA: TGTGCCAGCAGTATTCCTAGGACAGCGACCTCTTTGAACACCGGGGAGCTGTTTTTT. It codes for CASSIPRTATSLNTGELFF.